The 22 T cell receptor beta chains in this list originate from one sample, sequenced in a study of blood T cell repertoires in COVID-19. Assay: immunoSEQ multiplex PCR; the TCRdb copy retains only in-frame clones and omits some. Of about 240,000 clones detected, around nine tenths appear once; the ten largest clones hold approximately 6.8%. Sequences were obtained from peripheral blood. The receptors originated from a woman between 65 and 79 years old with active or convalescent COVID-19.

The table lists this clone with a few counts. V usage is TRBV11-2 and J usage is TRBJ1-1; 11 positions agree with TRBD1. The length of the CDR3 is 15 residues. The V and J ends lost 6 bases and 5 bases, in that order; junction bases with no gene match: 8. Per germline, CDR1 SGHAT and CDR2 FQNNGV. CDR3 loop: CASRGQGEGGTEAFF. The CDR3 bases are TGTGCCAGCAGGGGACAGGGGGAAGGAGGAACTGAAGCTTTCTTT.

A single count supports this clone. This chain connects TRBV7-9 to TRBJ1-5, with 8 nucleotides matching TRBD1. Germline lookup yields CDR1 SEHNR and CDR2 FQNEAQ (reference sequence). With V trimmed by 5 bases and J by 6 bases, 12 bases remained unmatched. The CDR3 spans 16 residues. The CDR3 protein is CASSRDAGGFGQPQHF. CDR3 DNA: TGTGCCAGCAGCCGTGACGCAGGGGGCTTTGGTCAGCCCCAGCATTTT.

The chain employs TRBV5-6 and TRBJ1-2; no clear D gene. The CDR3 is 13 amino acids. Germline CDR1 is SGHDT and CDR2 is YYEEEE. V gave up 2 bases and J gave up 5 bases, with 10 bases separating them. The CDR3 sequence is CASSFERSYGYTF. Written as DNA, the CDR3 is TGTGCCAGCAGCTTCGAGAGGAGTTATGGCTACACCTTC.

The chain couples TRBV10-3 to TRBJ2-7, with 10 bases aligning to TRBD1. The CDR3 loop spans 14 amino acids. V lost 5 bases, J lost 2 bases, and 3 bases stayed unmatched. Germline V gene lookup returns CDR1 ENHRY and CDR2 SYGVKD. The CDR3 DNA is TGTGCCATCAGTTTGGACAGGGGGGCCTACGAGCAGTACTTC. The encoded protein is CAISLDRGAYEQYF.

The chain has TRBV11-2 and TRBJ2-6, with a possible D match to TRBD2 (6 bases). This CDR3 comprises 16 residues. Germline CDR1 and CDR2: SGHAT and FQNNGV. V shed 1 base and J shed 5 bases, with 12 bases lying between them. CDR3 DNA: TGTGCCAGCAGCTTAGGTCTTGGACTACGGGCCAACGTCCTGACTTTC. Translation gives CASSLGLGLRANVLTF.

This clone appeared a few times. The chain carries TRBV18 and TRBJ1-3, with D possibly matching TRBD1 (5 bases). Trimming shortened V by 0 bases and J by 4 bases, and 7 bases separated the two germline ends. The CDR3 covers 14 residues. Per germline, CDR1 KGHSH and CDR2 LQKENI. In nucleotides, the CDR3 is TGTGCCAGCTCACCACCGAACAGGGGAAACACCATATATTTT. This translates into CASSPPNRGNTIYF.

The rearrangement links TRBV3-1 (or the pseudogene TRBV3-2) to TRBJ1-3; 9 bases are shared with TRBD1. The germline V gene encodes CDR1 LGHDT and CDR2 YNNKEL (reference sequence). This CDR3 is built from 15 residues. V shed 5 bases, J shed 3 bases, and the junction held 5 bases outside the gene matches. Written as DNA, the CDR3 is TGTGCCAGCAGCTACAGGGGGCAAGGTGGAAACACCATATATTTT. This codes for CASSYRGQGGNTIYF.

The rearrangement links TRBV5-4 to TRBJ1-2; D may be TRBD1 (6 bases). Germline CDR1 and CDR2: SGHNT and YYREEE (reference sequence). V lost 9 bases and J 1 base, leaving 13 bases between the germline ends. The CDR3 totals 13 residues. The CDR3: CATRDRSNYGYTF. For the CDR3, the DNA is TGTGCCACTCGAGACAGGAGTAACTATGGCTACACCTTC.

The rearrangement uses TRBV7-2 and TRBJ2-5; possible D gene TRBD1, 6 bases. This CDR3 contains 15 residues. Trimming removed 5 bases at V and 6 bases at J, with 19 bases between. The V gene's germline CDR1 is SGHTA and CDR2 FQGNSA. The CDR3 coding sequence is TGTGCCAGCAGCGTGGACAGCGACTACCCCCAGACCCAGTACTTC. This gives the protein CASSVDSDYPQTQYF.

V usage is TRBV2 and J usage is TRBJ1-3, with D unclear. CDR3 length: 13 amino acids. Germline V gene data show CDR1 as SNHLY and CDR2 as FYNNEI. V was cut by 7 bases and J by 13 bases, with 20 bases left in between. CDR3 in amino acids: CASKSEAQPRIYF. In nucleotides, the CDR3 is TGTGCCAGCAAGAGCGAAGCACAACCCCGTATATATTTT.

V is TRBV5-1 and J is TRBJ2-7; a weak D match, TRBD1 (5 bases). This CDR3 spans 18 amino acids. Germline lookup yields CDR1 SGHRS and CDR2 YFSETQ. The V end lost 6 bases, the J end lost 2 bases, and 27 bases lay between the germline ends. This CDR3 reads CASTSGRTQVLPPYEQYF. The CDR3 region has the DNA TGCGCCAGCACCTCTGGTCGGACACAGGTCCTCCCCCCCTACGAGCAGTACTTC. Together with reference TRBV5-1 and TRBJ2-7, the CDR3 gives the full variable domain: KAGVTQTPRYLIKTRGQQVTLSCSPISGHRSVSWYQQTPGQGLQFLFEYFSETQRNKGNFPGRFSGRQFSNSRSEMNVSTLELGDSALYLCASTSGRTQVLPPYEQYFGPGTRLTVT.

This clone occurred a few times. The CDR3 nucleotides are TGTGCCAGCAGTCACATCACCGGGGAGCTGTTTTTT. Residues: CASSHITGELFF. The rearrangement joins TRBV6-6 to TRBJ2-2; D is ambiguous. The CDR3 sequence is 12 residues long. V lost 5 bases and J 4 bases, leaving 5 bases between the germline ends. Germline V gene data show CDR1 as MNHNY and CDR2 as SVGAGI (reference sequence).

As DNA, the CDR3 is TGTGCCAGCAGTGGTTCCGGACAGGGGGATTTGAGGGAGCAGTACTTC. Amino acid sequence: CASSGSGQGDLREQYF. This chain connects TRBV6-1 to TRBJ2-7; 10 positions agree with TRBD1. V dropped 4 bases and J dropped 7; count of bases not matched to a gene: 13. The germline gives CDR1 MNHNS, CDR2 SASEGT. The CDR3 contains 16 residues.

This chain uses TRBV12-3 or TRBV12-4 with TRBJ2-5; D gene uncertain. Trimming pared 5 bases from V and 4 bases from J, leaving 8 bases between. The length of the CDR3 is 12 residues. The CDR3 DNA reads as TGTGCCAGCAGTCCTTTTCTAGAGACCCAGTACTTC. The encoded protein is CASSPFLETQYF.

The rearrangement links TRBV5-6 to TRBJ2-3; the match to TRBD1 covers 7 bases. With V trimmed by 4 bases and J by 1 base, 6 bases remained unmatched. Germline CDR1 is SGHDT and CDR2 is YYEEEE. The CDR3 has 15 residues. The CDR3 loop is CASSATGTGTDTQYF. The CDR3 DNA is TGTGCCAGCAGCGCCACCGGGACAGGCACAGATACGCAGTATTTT.

This clone was observed once. CDR3 coding DNA: TGTGCCAGCAGTCGACAGGGTGGGAACACTGAAGCTTTCTTT. As protein: CASSRQGGNTEAFF. This rearrangement joins TRBV6-4 to TRBJ1-1, with 7 bases fitting TRBD1. The CDR3 covers 14 residues. Germline CDR1 reads MRHNA; CDR2 reads SNTAGT. V shed 5 bases, J shed 1 base, and the junction held 4 bases outside the gene matches.

The chain has TRBV5-4 and TRBJ2-1; D is possibly TRBD2 (7 bases). CDR1 SGHNT and CDR2 YYREEE come from the germline V gene (reference sequence). This CDR3 spans 17 amino acids. V was shortened by 1 base and J by 5 bases, with 19 bases between the two germline ends. The CDR3 coding sequence is TGTGCCAGCAGCTTGCCTGGGGGGGCCCTCCTACACAATGAGCAGTTCTTC. It codes for CASSLPGGALLHNEQFF. The full variable domain, with the rest looked up from reference TRBV5-4 and TRBJ2-1, is ETGVTQSPTHLIKTRGQQVTLRCSSQSGHNTVSWYQQALGQGPQFIFQYYREEENGRGNFPPRFSGLQFPNYSSELNVNALELDDSALYLCASSLPGGALLHNEQFFGPGTRLTVL.

The CDR3 sequence: CASSLEQLGTIYF. CDR3 DNA sequence: TGTGCCAGCAGTTTGGAGCAACTGGGCACCATATATTTT. The chain joins TRBV12-3 or TRBV12-4 to TRBJ1-3, with D hard to call. This CDR3 spans 13 amino acids. The germline V and J ends were trimmed by 3 bases and 9 bases, with 12 bases remaining between them.

This chain connects TRBV10-3 to TRBJ2-5; D unresolved. The CDR3 runs 13 residues. Trimming took off 6 bases at V and 3 bases at J, with 11 bases between the two ends. CDR1 and CDR2 (germline): ENHRY, SYGVKD. The DNA for the CDR3 is TGTGCCATCAGGCCCGAGGCAGAAGAGACCCAGTACTTC. Amino acid sequence: CAIRPEAEETQYF.

This rearrangement joins TRBV12-3 or TRBV12-4 to TRBJ1-2; no clear D. The V and J ends lost 1 base and 3 bases respectively, with 6 bases between them. The CDR3 runs 13 residues. This CDR3 is CASSLGEHYGYTF. CDR3 nucleotides: TGTGCCAGCAGTTTAGGGGAGCACTATGGCTACACCTTC.

This clone was picked up one time. The J gene is TRBJ1-4, the V gene TRBV19; maybe TRBD1 (6 bases). Germline-derived CDR1 and CDR2 are LNHDA and SQIVND (reference sequence). V lost 5 bases and J lost 3, with 13 bases in between. This CDR3 is 15 amino acids long. The CDR3 spells CASSVQGPANEKLFF. In DNA, the CDR3 is TGTGCCAGTAGTGTACAGGGACCCGCTAATGAAAAACTGTTTTTT.

The V gene is TRBV10-3, the J gene TRBJ1-4; D may be TRBD1 (5 bases). V dropped 3 bases and J dropped 5 bases, with 16 bases sitting between them. CDR3 length equals 16 residues. Germline CDR1 is ENHRY and CDR2 is SYGVKD. The CDR3 nucleotides read TGTGCCATCAGTGACCCGACCCCCGGGGGGAATGAAAAACTGTTTTTT. Translating gives CAISDPTPGGNEKLFF.